Here is one T cell receptor (beta chain) with its context. Its antigen specificity is not known. No qualities accompany the bases; no much larger clone lies one base away. The method behind the library was the immunoSEQ multiplex PCR assay. A mixture of 60 forward primers for TCR Vbeta segments and 13 reverse primers for TCR Jbeta segments was used in the multiplex PCR. The CDR3 region of rearranged TCR beta genes was amplified from genomic DNA by a multiplex PCR assay. On the Illumina HiSeq System, the amplified TCR beta libraries were sequenced as 87-base-pair reads. The original pipeline was this. A later analysis counted tens of millions of unique TCR beta chains across the roughly 700 repertoires, and around 9.9 million of these chains were shared by at least two donors. A nearest-neighbor algorithm error-corrected the raw reads and collapsed the reads into unique sequences, merging closely related sequences to remove PCR and sequencing errors. CDR3 sequences were aligned to IMGT reference sequences to assign V, D and J gene segments. For a sequence to be retained, a match of at least six nucleotides to both a V gene segment and a J gene segment was required. Rearrangements were called productive when the CDR3 lacked stop codons and stayed in frame with V and J; all others were non-productive. Following IMGT convention, CDR3 was defined as the stretch from the second conserved V-encoded cysteine up to the conserved J-encoded phenylalanine. The earlier analysis of some 580 of the donors excluded any sequence lacking an unambiguous match to a single V gene segment. In an earlier analysis of a few hundred of the donors, a V segment was called functional when productive rearrangements were above 56.7%, and segregating when the standard deviation between donors exceeded 5%. A statistical classification framework was built to diagnose cytomegalovirus status from the catalog of TCR beta chain sequences. In a later analysis, V and J genes were assigned by comparing TCR nucleotide sequences against IMGT/GENE-DB human TR gene sequences. Using the TCRdist pipeline, a later analysis assigned CDR3 sequences along with most-parsimonious VDJ recombination scenarios. In a later analysis, each TCR beta chain was defined by its CDR3 amino acid sequence together with its V-gene family, and reads without a unique V-gene family were excluded. A later analysis removed 500 to 600 highly shared, low-generation-probability nucleotide sequences to deal with suspected cross-contamination and a sequencing artifact. In a later analysis, a clonal expansion index was calculated for each public chain from normalized within-repertoire ranks of inferred template counts. Generation probabilities in a later analysis came from a VDJ recombination model fitted to out-of-frame rearrangements, and those results were checked against IGoR. Hypergeometric tests were used in a later analysis to score TCR-TCR, TCR-HLA and TCR-CMV co-occurrence, with a repertoire-size bias correction applied to the TCR pairs. In a later analysis, false discovery rates were estimated by permuting HLA or CMV assignments 20 times. A later analysis grouped co-occurring TCRs with DBSCAN, adding TCRdist sequence similarity when clustering within HLA-allele-positive subsets. Repertoires with fewer than 30,000 or more than 120,000 public chains were left out of co-occurrence clustering, as were five repertoires with anomalous nucleotide sharing. The source is immuneACCESS, and TCRdb retained only in-frame sequences with V and J called. Part of the clones is not carried over; for the studies checked, unresolved V genes explain less than half of this, and the remainder is unexplained. V, J and clone size are those of that table, while D and trimming were read from the DNA. Recorded for this sample are 140,000 to 150,000 clones; 80% of them occurred a single time. The top ten clonotypes cover roughly 4.5% of the sample.

The sample is drawn from a study of cytomegalovirus exposure and HLA in healthy donors (dated by TCRdb to the late 2010s). Background for the entire study: In an earlier analysis of several hundred of the donors, 250 to 350 Gb of sequence data and 117 million unique TCR beta sequences from roughly 190 million T cells were reported. Four to six DR-DQ haplotypes were handled as single units for association and clustering, since linkage in the cohort was strong. An earlier analysis of 587 of the donors applied high-throughput TCR beta sequencing to assess whether each TCR beta V gene segment acted as functional or pseudogenic. The later analysis used no new phenotypic data to find candidate immune exposures, relying instead on TCR beta sequences and their occurrence across donors. The T cell repertoires of 700 or so subjects were profiled by immunosequencing and related to cytomegalovirus serostatus. Approximately 300 gigabases of sequencing data and around 80 million unique TCR sequences made up an early release that covered approximately 620 HLA-typed donors. Donor age, sex, ethnicity and CMV serostatus were compiled alongside the repertoire data. A later analysis re-analyzed previously published TCR beta repertoires from about 600 donors and added high-resolution HLA genotyping to study TCR occurrence patterns. Genome-wide SNP genotypes for about three fifths of the 666 donors were used in a later genetic analysis, which treated that subset as a discovery cohort. HLA typing included class I and class II loci at four-digit resolution. Of the roughly 400 genotyped donors, roughly 85% fell in the genetic ancestry cluster associated with self-reported Caucasian donors. Besides the first cohort of around 700 subjects, a separate validation cohort made up of over 100 different subjects was used. The number of typed donors differed by locus: roughly 629-640 for A, B, C, DRB1 and DQB1; roughly 510 for DQA1; over 600 for DPA1; and some 470 for DPB1. To predict cytomegalovirus infection status, the study brought together high-throughput TCR immunosequencing, statistical association of individual TCRs with disease status, and machine learning. Every repertoire in the discovery cohort had been generated on one and the same sequencing platform. The study was designed to test whether signatures of past pathogen exposure could be identified by cataloging public T cell receptors. Among 398 genotyped donors of the cohort, an average of roughly 240,000 unique TCR beta nucleotide sequences were sequenced per donor, roughly a sixth of them non-productive. The paper's findings and limits, for the study overall: In vitro tests confirmed that three of the cytomegalovirus-associated TCR beta chains recognize cytomegalovirus antigens. In the study, approximately 150 TCR beta chains were listed as associated with cytomegalovirus. Linkage disequilibrium might explain the correlated functional status among segregating V segments, but an unknown experimental factor could not be ruled out. In a later analysis, HLA-associated TCR beta chains were found to be more clonally expanded and to have lower generation probabilities than equally common non-associated chains. In this cohort, only TCR beta chains were sequenced, and detectable features were limited by the absence of alpha or paired-chain data. When HLA alleles, especially DR and DQ, strongly co-occurred, attributing TCR associations to individual alleles was difficult. A further reported finding was that TCR beta sequences accurately predicted the HLA-A and HLA-B alleles for most subjects in the first cohort. The authors suggested that the approach could potentially be generalized to other disease states and immunological phenotypes. A later analysis found that most CMV-associated TCR beta chains appeared HLA-restricted, with HLA associations seemingly driven largely by CMV exposure. According to a later analysis, TCR association rates differed among HLA loci, with DRB1 alleles showing the most associated TCRs and HLA-C alleles showing the fewest. An earlier analysis of roughly 570 of the donors showed that most TCR beta V segments appeared in productive rearrangements either about 87% or about 30% of the time, which broadly matched IMGT annotations. Because HLA typing was unavailable for some donors at each locus, only the typed subset was used in association tests. According to a later genetic analysis, donors in an Asian-associated ancestry cluster had fewer N-insertions in productive TCRs than the approximately 630-donor mean. In a later analysis, several top co-occurrence clusters were reported to appear linked to parvovirus B19, influenza, CMV and Epstein-Barr virus. The presence/absence analyses assumed that sequencing depth was roughly uniform across donors, and that assumption may not be true. Cytomegalovirus status was reported to be diagnosed by the classifier with high specificity and sensitivity in both the original and validation cohorts. CMV serostatus was the only immune exposure information available for the cohort. A cluster of highly shared sequence variants was judged likely to be a technical artifact of the sequencing pipeline. Because counts were too low, seventeen rarely observed V segments, including chromosome 9 orphons, were left out of the earlier analysis of a few hundred of the donors. V-gene and J-gene trimming of TCR beta chains was associated with a missense DCLRE1C variant in a later genetic analysis, and the association was replicated in an independent cohort. Most TCR sequences were observed very rarely across donors, whereas some public TCRs were present in many individuals. Specific HLA alleles were associated with 15,000 to 20,000 TCR beta sequences at a false discovery rate of 0.05 in a later analysis.

The cohort comprised some 730 healthy bone marrow donors. At the time of sampling, all cohort members were nominally healthy, though unrecorded immune exposures were likely present. The donor was CMV seronegative and was included in the group of over 300 seronegative cohort members. Every donor gave a peripheral blood sample, and the peripheral blood mononuclear cells from that sample were used for TCR beta sequencing. Genomic DNA was extracted from the blood cell samples with the Qiagen DNeasy Blood Extraction Kit. This TCR was recovered from a man aged 40-50 years in good health and CMV-seronegative. Input material: PBMCs.

Read as DNA, the sequence is TGTGCCAGCAGCTTAAGAGTAACAACTAATGAAAAACTGTTTTTT. This encodes CASSLRVTTNEKLFF. The V and J genes are TRBV7-2 and TRBJ1-4; there is no confident call for the D gene. Per the germline V gene, SGHTA is the CDR1 and FQGNSA is the CDR2. The CDR3 runs 15 amino acids, cysteine and phenylalanine included. Only CDR3 DNA is held: 45 bases, read in frame from base 1. Cut back by 2 bases and 0 bases, the V and J ends lie 7 bases apart.